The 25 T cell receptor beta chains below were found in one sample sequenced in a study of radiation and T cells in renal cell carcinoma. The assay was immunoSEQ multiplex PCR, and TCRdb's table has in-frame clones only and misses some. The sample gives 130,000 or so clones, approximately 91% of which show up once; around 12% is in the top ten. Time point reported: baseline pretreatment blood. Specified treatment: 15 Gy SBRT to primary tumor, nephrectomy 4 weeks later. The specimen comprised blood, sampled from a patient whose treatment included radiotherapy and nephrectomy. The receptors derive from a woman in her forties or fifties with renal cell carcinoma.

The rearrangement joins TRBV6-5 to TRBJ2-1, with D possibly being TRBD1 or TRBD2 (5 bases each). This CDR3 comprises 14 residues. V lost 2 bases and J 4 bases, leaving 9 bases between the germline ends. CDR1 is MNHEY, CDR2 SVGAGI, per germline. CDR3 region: CASSYPGAYNEQFF. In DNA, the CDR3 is TGTGCCAGCAGTTACCCCGGGGCGTACAATGAGCAGTTCTTC.

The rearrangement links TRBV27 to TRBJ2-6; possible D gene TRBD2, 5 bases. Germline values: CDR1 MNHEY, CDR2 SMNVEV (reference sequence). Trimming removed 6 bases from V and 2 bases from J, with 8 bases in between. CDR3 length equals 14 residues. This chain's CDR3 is CASSGVAGANVLTF. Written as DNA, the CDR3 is TGTGCCAGCAGCGGGGTTGCTGGGGCCAACGTCCTGACTTTC. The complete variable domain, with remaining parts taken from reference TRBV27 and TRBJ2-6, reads EAQVTQNPRYLITVTGKKLTVTCSQNMNHEYMSWYRQDPGLGLRQIYYSMNVEVTDKGDVPEGYKVSRKEKRNFPLILESPSPNQTSLYFCASSGVAGANVLTFGAGSRLTVL.

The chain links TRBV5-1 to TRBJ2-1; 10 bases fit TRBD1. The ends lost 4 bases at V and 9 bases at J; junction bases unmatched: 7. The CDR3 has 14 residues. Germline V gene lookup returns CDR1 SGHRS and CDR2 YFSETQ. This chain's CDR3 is CASSGGQGMGEQFF. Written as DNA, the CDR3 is TGCGCCAGCAGCGGGGGACAGGGGATGGGTGAGCAGTTCTTC.

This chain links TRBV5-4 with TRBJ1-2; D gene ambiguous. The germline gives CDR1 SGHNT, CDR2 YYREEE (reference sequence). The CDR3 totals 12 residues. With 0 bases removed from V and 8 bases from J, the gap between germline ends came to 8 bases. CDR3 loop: CASSLDGRGYTF. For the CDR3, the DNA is TGTGCCAGCAGCTTGGACGGTAGAGGCTACACCTTC.

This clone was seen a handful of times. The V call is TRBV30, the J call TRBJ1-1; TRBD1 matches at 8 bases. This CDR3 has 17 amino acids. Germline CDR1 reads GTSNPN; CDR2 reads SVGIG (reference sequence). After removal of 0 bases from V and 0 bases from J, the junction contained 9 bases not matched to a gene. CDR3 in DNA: TGTGCCTGGAGTGTACGGGCAGGGGGCCTGATGAACACTGAAGCTTTCTTT. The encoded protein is CAWSVRAGGLMNTEAFF.

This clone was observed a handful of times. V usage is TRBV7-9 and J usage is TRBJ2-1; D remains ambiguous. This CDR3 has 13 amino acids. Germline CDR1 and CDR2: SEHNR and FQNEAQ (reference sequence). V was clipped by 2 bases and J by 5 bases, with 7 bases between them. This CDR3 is CASSLSADNEQFF. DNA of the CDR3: TGTGCCAGCAGCTTATCCGCTGACAATGAGCAGTTCTTC. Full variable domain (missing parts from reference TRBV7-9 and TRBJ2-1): DTGVSQNPRHKITKRGQNVTFRCDPISEHNRLYWYRQTLGQGPEFLTYFQNEAQLEKSRLLSDRFSAERPKGSFSTLEIQRTEQGDSAMYLCASSLSADNEQFFGPGTRLTVL.

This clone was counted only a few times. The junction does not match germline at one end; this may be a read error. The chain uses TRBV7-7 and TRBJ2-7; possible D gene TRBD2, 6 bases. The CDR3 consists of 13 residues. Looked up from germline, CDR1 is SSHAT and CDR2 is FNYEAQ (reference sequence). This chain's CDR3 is CASSFGGADEQYF. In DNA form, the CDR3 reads TGTGCTAGCAGCTTTGGAGGGGCGGACGAGCAGTACTTC.

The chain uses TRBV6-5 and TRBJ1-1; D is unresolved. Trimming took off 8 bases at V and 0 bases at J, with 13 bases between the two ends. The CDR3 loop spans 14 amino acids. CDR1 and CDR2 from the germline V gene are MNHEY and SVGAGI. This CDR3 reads CASSSDYMNTEAFF. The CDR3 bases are TGTGCCAGCTCTTCAGACTACATGAACACTGAAGCTTTCTTT.

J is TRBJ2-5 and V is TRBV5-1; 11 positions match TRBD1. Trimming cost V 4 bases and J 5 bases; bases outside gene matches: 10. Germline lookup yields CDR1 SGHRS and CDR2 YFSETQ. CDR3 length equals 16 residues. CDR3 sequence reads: CASSRTGQGGQETQYF. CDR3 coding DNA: TGCGCCAGCAGCCGGACGGGACAGGGGGGCCAGGAGACCCAGTACTTC.

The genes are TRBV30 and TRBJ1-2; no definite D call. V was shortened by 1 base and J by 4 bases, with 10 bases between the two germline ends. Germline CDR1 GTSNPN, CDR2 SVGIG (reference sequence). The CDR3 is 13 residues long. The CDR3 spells CAWSEALGYGYTF. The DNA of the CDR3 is TGTGCCTGGAGTGAGGCGTTGGGCTATGGCTACACCTTC. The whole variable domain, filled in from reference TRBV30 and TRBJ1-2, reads SQTIHQWPATLVQPVGSPLSLECTVEGTSNPNLYWYRQAAGRGLQLLFYSVGIGQISSEVPQNLSASRPQDRQFILSSKKLLLSDSGFYLCAWSEALGYGYTFGSGTRLTVV.

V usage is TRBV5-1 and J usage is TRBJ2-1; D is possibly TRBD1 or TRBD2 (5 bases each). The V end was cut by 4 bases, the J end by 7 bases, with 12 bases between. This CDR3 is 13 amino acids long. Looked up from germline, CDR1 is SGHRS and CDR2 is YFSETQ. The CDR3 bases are TGCGCCAGCAGCACGGGACCCGGGAATGAGCAGTTCTTC. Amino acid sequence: CASSTGPGNEQFF.

The CDR3 coding sequence is TGTGCCAGCAGCTTTTGGATGAACACTGAAGCTTTCTTT. Protein: CASSFWMNTEAFF. The V call is TRBV7-2, the J call TRBJ1-1; no clear D gene. This CDR3 comprises 13 residues. Trimming removed 3 bases at V and 0 bases at J, with 5 bases between. Germline V gene lookup returns CDR1 SGHTA and CDR2 FQGNSA.

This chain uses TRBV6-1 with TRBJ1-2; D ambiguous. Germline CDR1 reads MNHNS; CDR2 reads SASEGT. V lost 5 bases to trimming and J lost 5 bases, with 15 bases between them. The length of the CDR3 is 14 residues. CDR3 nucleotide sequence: TGTGCCAGCAGTAAGGTAGACATACTTTATGGCTACACCTTC. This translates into CASSKVDILYGYTF.

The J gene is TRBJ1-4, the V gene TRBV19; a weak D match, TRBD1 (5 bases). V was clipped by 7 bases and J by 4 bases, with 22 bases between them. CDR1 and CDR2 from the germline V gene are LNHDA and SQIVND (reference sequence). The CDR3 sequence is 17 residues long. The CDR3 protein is CASTSLRAGFSNEKLFF. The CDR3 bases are TGTGCCAGTACCTCCCTCCGGGCAGGGTTTAGTAATGAAAAACTGTTTTTT.

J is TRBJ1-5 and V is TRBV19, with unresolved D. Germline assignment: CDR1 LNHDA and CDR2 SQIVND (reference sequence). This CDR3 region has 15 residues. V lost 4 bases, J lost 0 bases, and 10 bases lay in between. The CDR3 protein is CASSTLGDSNQPQHF. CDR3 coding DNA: TGTGCCAGTAGTACCCTGGGAGATAGCAATCAGCCCCAGCATTTT.

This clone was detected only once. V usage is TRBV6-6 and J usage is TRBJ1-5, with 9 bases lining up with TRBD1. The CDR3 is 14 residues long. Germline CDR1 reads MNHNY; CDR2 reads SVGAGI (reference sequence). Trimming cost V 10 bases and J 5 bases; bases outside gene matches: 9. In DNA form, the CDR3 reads TGTGCCATATCTCCGGGACAGGGCCATCAGCCCCAGCATTTT. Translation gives CAISPGQGHQPQHF.

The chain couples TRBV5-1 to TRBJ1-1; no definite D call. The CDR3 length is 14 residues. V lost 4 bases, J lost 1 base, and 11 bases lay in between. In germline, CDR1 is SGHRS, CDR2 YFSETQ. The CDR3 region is CASSQKWGNTEAFF. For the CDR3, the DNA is TGCGCCAGCAGCCAAAAGTGGGGGAACACTGAAGCTTTCTTT.

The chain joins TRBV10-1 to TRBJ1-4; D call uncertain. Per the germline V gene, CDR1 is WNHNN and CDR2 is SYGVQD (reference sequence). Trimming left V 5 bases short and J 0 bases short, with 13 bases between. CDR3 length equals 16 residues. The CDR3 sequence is CASSTPGRPTNEKLFF. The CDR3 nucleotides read TGCGCCAGCAGTACCCCTGGAAGGCCAACTAATGAAAAACTGTTTTTT.

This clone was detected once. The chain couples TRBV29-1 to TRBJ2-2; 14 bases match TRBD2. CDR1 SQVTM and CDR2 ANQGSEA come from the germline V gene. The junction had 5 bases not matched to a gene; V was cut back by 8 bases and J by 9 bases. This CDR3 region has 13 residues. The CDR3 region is CSLRTSGGRELFF. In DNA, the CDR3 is TGCAGCCTCCGGACTAGCGGGGGGAGGGAGCTGTTTTTT.

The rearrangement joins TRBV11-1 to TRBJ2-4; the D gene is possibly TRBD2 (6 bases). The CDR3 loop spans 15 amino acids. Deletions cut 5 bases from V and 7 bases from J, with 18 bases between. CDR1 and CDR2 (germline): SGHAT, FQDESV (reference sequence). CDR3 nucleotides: TGTGCCAGCAGCCCTACGTTCCCAGGGAGGAACATTCAGTACTTC. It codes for CASSPTFPGRNIQYF.

The CDR3 region is CASRLGGTEAFF. In DNA form, the CDR3 reads TGTGCCAGCAGGCTGGGGGGGACTGAAGCTTTCTTT. The chain combines TRBV6-1 with TRBJ1-1, with a weak D call TRBD1 (5 bases). V gave up 6 bases and J gave up 5 bases, with 10 bases separating them. The germline CDR1 and CDR2 sequences are MNHNS and SASEGT. The CDR3 length is 12 residues.

Here the CDR3 DNA reads TGCAGTGCTCGTAATGAAAAACTGTTTTTT. Its protein is CSARNEKLFF. The chain combines TRBV20-1 with TRBJ1-4, with D unclear. The CDR3 is made up of 10 amino acids. Germline values: CDR1 DFQATT, CDR2 SNEGSKA (reference sequence). The V and J ends lost 5 bases and 4 bases respectively, with 2 bases between them.

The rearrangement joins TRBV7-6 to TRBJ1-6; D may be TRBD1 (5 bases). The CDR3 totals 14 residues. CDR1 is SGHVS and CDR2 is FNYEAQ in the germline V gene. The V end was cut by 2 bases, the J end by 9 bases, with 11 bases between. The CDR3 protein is CASSLFRDASPLHF. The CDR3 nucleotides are TGTGCCAGCAGCTTATTCAGGGACGCTTCACCCCTCCACTTT.

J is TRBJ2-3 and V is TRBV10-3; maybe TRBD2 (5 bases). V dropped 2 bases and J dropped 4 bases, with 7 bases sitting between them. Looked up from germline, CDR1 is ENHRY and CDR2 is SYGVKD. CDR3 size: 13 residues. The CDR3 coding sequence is TGTGCCATCAGTGAGGACTACTCAGATACGCAGTATTTT. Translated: CAISEDYSDTQYF.

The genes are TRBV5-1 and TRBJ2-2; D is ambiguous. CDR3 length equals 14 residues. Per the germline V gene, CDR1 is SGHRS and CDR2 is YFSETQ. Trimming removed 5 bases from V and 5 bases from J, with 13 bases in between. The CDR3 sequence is CASRVGTSTGELFF. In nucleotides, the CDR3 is TGCGCCAGCAGGGTGGGAACCTCTACCGGGGAGCTGTTTTTT.